Below, 21 T cell receptor beta chains from the same sample are listed, as sequenced in a study of T cell changes during pregnancy in multiple sclerosis. The table came from immunoSEQ multiplex PCR; TCRdb's copy has only in-frame clones and leaves some out. The sample holds 70,000 to 100,000 clones, 94% seen once. Sequencing was performed on peripheral blood, taken in the third trimester of pregnancy. The receptors originated from a female donor with multiple sclerosis, enrolled in a pregnancy study.

The rearrangement joins TRBV6-1 to TRBJ1-2, with a possible D match to TRBD1 (5 bases). Trimming stripped 1 base from V and 4 bases from J, with 22 bases between. Germline loops: CDR1 MNHNS, CDR2 SASEGT. The CDR3 consists of 18 residues. In DNA form, the CDR3 reads TGTGCCAGCAGTGAAGGCGGGTGGGGGGGACTCGGAGGCTATGGCTACACCTTC. Its translation: CASSEGGWGGLGGYGYTF.

This rearrangement joins TRBV9 to TRBJ1-1, with 8 bases lining up with TRBD1. Unmatched junction bases numbered 10, after V lost 0 bases and J lost 0 bases. This CDR3 comprises 18 residues. Germline-derived CDR1 and CDR2 are SGDLS and YYNGEE. CDR3 sequence (DNA): TGTGCCAGCAGCGTAGCTCCCACAGGGGGAGTCATGAACACTGAAGCTTTCTTT. Translation: CASSVAPTGGVMNTEAFF.

The chain uses TRBV7-9 and TRBJ1-1, with TRBD1 matching over 7 bases. The J segment lost 1 base and the V segment lost 5 bases, leaving 10 bases of the junction unmatched. Germline V gives CDR1 SEHNR, CDR2 FQNEAQ (reference sequence). The CDR3 consists of 16 residues. The CDR3 reads CASSEPTGFTNTEAFF. The CDR3 region has the DNA TGTGCCAGCAGCGAACCGACAGGGTTTACGAACACTGAAGCTTTCTTT.

V gene TRBV18 combines with J gene TRBJ2-1; D is uncertain. The CDR3 runs 16 residues. The germline CDR1 and CDR2 sequences are KGHSH and LQKENI. Between the trimmed V and J ends, which lost 0 bases and 11 bases, there was a span of 20 bases. The CDR3 loop is CASSPPLATSFVKQFF. The DNA of the CDR3 is TGTGCCAGCTCACCACCTCTTGCGACATCGTTCGTTAAGCAGTTCTTC.

The rearrangement uses TRBV14 and TRBJ2-5; 9 positions match TRBD1. In germline, CDR1 is SGHDN, CDR2 FVKESK. The J segment lost 5 bases and the V segment lost 3 bases, leaving 4 bases of the junction unmatched. The CDR3 has 14 amino acids. The CDR3 bases are TGTGCCAGCAGCCAGAACAGGGGGCGGGAGACCCAGTACTTC. Translation gives CASSQNRGRETQYF.

This clone was recorded only once. The genes are TRBV5-4 and TRBJ1-2, with D possibly being TRBD1 (5 bases). This CDR3 has 14 amino acids. Between the trimmed V and J ends, which lost 4 bases and 4 bases, there was a span of 14 bases. The V gene's germline CDR1 is SGHNT and CDR2 YYREEE (reference sequence). The CDR3 DNA reads TGTGCCAGCAGCCCACCGGGACTCCTCTATGGCTACACCTTC. This sequence encodes CASSPPGLLYGYTF.

The CDR3 here is CASSQDVFGGNQGEQYF. DNA for the CDR3: TGTGCCAGCAGCCAAGATGTCTTTGGGGGGAATCAGGGCGAGCAGTACTTC. The rearrangement uses TRBV4-2 and TRBJ2-7; D perhaps matches TRBD2 (6 bases). The V end lost 0 bases, the J end lost 6 bases, and 21 bases lay between the germline ends. The germline V gene has CDR1 LGHNA and CDR2 YNFKEQ. CDR3 size: 17 residues.

The chain joins TRBV7-9 to TRBJ2-7; a weak D match, TRBD1 (6 bases). Per germline, CDR1 SEHNR and CDR2 FQNEAQ (reference sequence). CDR3 length: 13 amino acids. Deletions cut 4 bases from V and 3 bases from J, with 10 bases between. CDR3 region: CASSSNRDYEQYF. Written as DNA, the CDR3 is TGTGCCAGCAGCTCTAACAGGGACTACGAGCAGTACTTC.

This clone occurred once. CDR3 sequence: CASSSTGPPGTGELFF. The CDR3 nucleotides read TGTGCCAGCAGTTCTACAGGTCCTCCAGGCACCGGGGAGCTGTTTTTT. The chain combines TRBV2 with TRBJ2-2; perhaps TRBD1 as D (5 bases). CDR1 and CDR2 (germline): SNHLY, FYNNEI. V was trimmed by 5 bases and J by 4 bases, leaving 17 bases between them. This CDR3 has 16 residues.

The chain's CDR3 is CASSQDISGGRTDTQYF. The CDR3 coding sequence is TGTGCCAGCAGCCAAGATATCAGCGGGGGGCGCACAGATACGCAGTATTTT. The chain couples TRBV4-2 to TRBJ2-3; 9 bases match TRBD2. The ends lost 0 bases at V and 1 base at J; junction bases unmatched: 5. The CDR3 extends over 17 amino acids. CDR1 is LGHNA, CDR2 YNFKEQ, per germline.

This chain uses TRBV28 with TRBJ2-7, with 11 bases matching TRBD2. Per the germline V gene, CDR1 is MDHEN and CDR2 is SYDVKM. The CDR3 runs 16 residues. Losses at the gene ends were 5 bases for V and 6 bases for J; bases not matched to a gene: 12. The CDR3 DNA reads TGTGCCAGCAGTAAAGCTAGCGGGAGGCCTCCCATCGAGCAGTACTTC. As protein: CASSKASGRPPIEQYF. Using reference TRBV28 and TRBJ2-7 for the parts outside the CDR3, the full variable domain is DVKVTQSSRYLVKRTGEKVFLECVQDMDHENMFWYRQDPGLGLRLIYFSYDVKMKEKGDIPEGYSVSREKKERFSLILESASTNQTSMYLCASSKASGRPPIEQYFGPGTRLTVT.

The genes are TRBV5-6 and TRBJ2-1, with D tentatively TRBD1 (6 bases). The CDR3 runs to 14 residues. V gave up 2 bases and J gave up 6 bases, with 12 bases separating them. CDR1 and CDR2 (germline): SGHDT, YYEEEE. CDR3 nucleotides: TGTGCCAGCAGCTTTGGACAGCGAACCAATGAGCAGTTCTTC. This translates into CASSFGQRTNEQFF.

The V call is TRBV7-9, the J call TRBJ1-1; the D gene is possibly TRBD1 (5 bases). Germline assignment: CDR1 SEHNR and CDR2 FQNEAQ (reference sequence). CDR3 length equals 14 residues. The V and J ends lost 4 bases and 0 bases respectively, with 9 bases between them. The DNA for the CDR3 is TGTGCCAGCAGCTCCAAACAGGTGAACACTGAAGCTTTCTTT. Amino acid sequence: CASSSKQVNTEAFF.

The rearrangement uses TRBV15 and TRBJ2-2; a weak D match, TRBD2 (6 bases). V shed 0 bases and J shed 5 bases, with 10 bases lying between them. Germline V gives CDR1 LNHNV, CDR2 YYDKDF (reference sequence). The CDR3 has 15 amino acids. CDR3 sequence: CATSREWGGTGELFF. In nucleotides, the CDR3 is TGTGCCACCAGCAGAGAATGGGGAGGAACCGGGGAGCTGTTTTTT.

The chain carries TRBV29-1 and TRBJ2-1, with D tentatively TRBD1 (7 bases). This CDR3 has 14 residues. Germline CDR1 is SQVTM and CDR2 is ANQGSEA. V dropped 4 bases and J dropped 2 bases, with 12 bases sitting between them. Here the CDR3 DNA reads TGCAGCGTTGGGGCAGGGGGGACCTACAATGAGCAGTTCTTC. Amino acid sequence: CSVGAGGTYNEQFF.

This chain uses TRBV28 with TRBJ2-7, with a tentative D call TRBD1 (6 bases). Germline V gene data show CDR1 as MDHEN and CDR2 as SYDVKM. With 10 bases removed from V and 2 bases from J, the gap between germline ends came to 12 bases. The CDR3 covers 12 residues. The chain's CDR3 is CAISDRTYEQYF. CDR3 nucleotides: TGTGCCATCTCGGACAGAACCTACGAGCAGTACTTC.

The chain combines TRBV10-3 with TRBJ2-3; 7 nucleotides agree with TRBD1. There are 15 residues in the CDR3. V shed 6 bases, J shed 5 bases, and the junction held 11 bases outside the gene matches. Per the germline V gene, CDR1 is ENHRY and CDR2 is SYGVKD. CDR3 sequence reads: CAIREDLPGGDTQYF. The CDR3 bases are TGTGCCATCAGGGAGGACCTCCCAGGGGGAGATACGCAGTATTTT.

The chain combines TRBV6-4 with TRBJ1-2; TRBD1 might be the D (6 bases). The CDR3 has 15 amino acids. Germline V CDR1 and CDR2: MRHNA, SNTAGT. V lost 9 bases and J 2 bases, leaving 19 bases between the germline ends. CDR3 DNA: TGTGCCAGAGCCTTAAGGACAGTTCCGAACTATGGCTACACCTTC. Protein: CARALRTVPNYGYTF.

The chain combines TRBV6-1 with TRBJ2-7; 14 nucleotides agree with TRBD2. V shed 8 bases, J shed 3 bases, and the junction held 0 bases outside the gene matches. Germline V gene lookup returns CDR1 MNHNS and CDR2 SASEGT. CDR3 size: 13 residues. The CDR3 is CASGTSGSYEQYF. The CDR3 bases are TGTGCCAGCGGGACTAGCGGGAGCTACGAGCAGTACTTC.

This chain connects TRBV2 to TRBJ1-2, with 12 bases that match TRBD1. This CDR3 has 16 amino acids. CDR1 and CDR2 (germline): SNHLY, FYNNEI. V shed 3 bases, J shed 7 bases, and the junction held 9 bases outside the gene matches. CDR3 nucleotide sequence: TGTGCCAGCAGTGACGGGACAGGGGGCCACATGCCTGGCTACACCTTC. Translated: CASSDGTGGHMPGYTF. Full variable domain (rest looked up from reference TRBV2 and TRBJ1-2): EPEVTQTPSHQVTQMGQEVILRCVPISNHLYFYWYRQILGQKVEFLVSFYNNEISEKSEIFDDQFSVERPDGSNFTLKIRSTKLEDSAMYFCASSDGTGGHMPGYTFGSGTRLTVV.

This sequence joins TRBV6-5 and TRBJ2-5, with 9 bases aligning to TRBD2. V lost 8 bases and J lost 2; bases outside the gene matches: 9. This CDR3 comprises 15 residues. Germline V gene lookup returns CDR1 MNHEY and CDR2 SVGAGI. The chain's CDR3 is CASRKELAGQETQYF. DNA of the CDR3: TGTGCCAGCCGTAAAGAGCTAGCGGGACAAGAGACCCAGTACTTC.